One sample yielded the 28 T cell receptor beta chains listed below, sequenced in a study of T cell repertoires in aging, cancer and after chemotherapy (dated by TCRdb to between 2018 and 2020). Sequenced on an Illumina MiSeq. Using a mixed TRB-A/B primer pool, multiplex touch-down PCR amplified rearranged TRB sequences covering the V, D and J segments. TCRdb applied fastp at Q25 and MiXCR to the public reads, then kept only in-frame beta chains. Here each entry gathers all rows of one CDR3 protein and keeps the most common genes and DNA. Across this sample there are about 760 distinct CDR3 sequences, with around 92% seen only once. Of the sample, 7.4% falls within the top ten clones. TCR beta rearrangements were amplified from genomic DNA isolated from peripheral blood, not from sorted cells or RNA. Sample: blood. The receptor source for this set is a human donor with a solid tumor.

This clonotype was seen a single time. This chain uses TRBV29-1 with TRBJ2-1, with 10 nucleotides matching TRBD2. The CDR3 loop spans 15 amino acids. J was trimmed by 7 bases and V by 6 bases; bases with no gene match: 12. Germline CDR1 SQVTM, CDR2 ANQGSEA. CDR3 sequence (DNA): TGCAGCGTGGGCCGCCTAGCGGGAGTAGGTAATGAGCAGTTCTTC. Translating gives CSVGRLAGVGNEQFF.

The rearrangement uses TRBV19 and TRBJ1-2, with 7 positions matching TRBD1. This CDR3 spans 14 amino acids. Germline trimming cut 5 bases from V and 7 bases from J; bases unmatched to any gene: 10. CDR1 is LNHDA, CDR2 SQIVND, per germline (reference sequence). CDR3 residues: CASSFLTGTAGYTF. CDR3 sequence (DNA): TGTGCCAGTAGTTTCCTGACAGGGACGGCTGGCTACACCTTC.

J is TRBJ1-5 and V is TRBV5-1; D remains unclear. The V gene lost 4 bases and the J gene lost 1 base, with 6 bases spanning the gap. The germline V gene encodes CDR1 SGHRS and CDR2 YFSETQ. This CDR3 has 13 residues. CDR3 sequence (DNA): TGCGCCAGCAGCACAGACAGCAATCAGCCCCAGCATTTT. Amino acids: CASSTDSNQPQHF.

This chain connects TRBV6-1 to TRBJ2-5; 7 nucleotides match TRBD1. V lost 6 bases to trimming and J lost 4 bases; unmatched junction nucleotides: 5. The germline gives CDR1 MNHNS, CDR2 SASEGT. The CDR3 is 13 residues long. CDR3 in amino acids: CASRTTGPETQYF. Here the CDR3 DNA reads TGTGCCAGCAGAACGACAGGGCCAGAGACCCAGTACTTC.

The CDR3 loop reads CASSLVDEQFF. The CDR3 DNA sequence: TGTGCCAGCAGCCTAGTCGATGAGCAGTTCTTC. The J gene is TRBJ2-1, the V gene TRBV7-2; D is unresolved. CDR3 size: 11 residues. The V gene's germline CDR1 is SGHTA and CDR2 FQGNSA. V was pared by 5 bases and J by 8 bases, with 7 bases between.

J is TRBJ2-5 and V is TRBV28; 7 nucleotides agree with TRBD2. Per germline, CDR1 MDHEN and CDR2 SYDVKM. This CDR3 is built from 15 residues. The V and J ends lost 4 bases and 1 base, in that order; junction bases with no gene match: 6. This chain's CDR3 is CASSSAGVPQETQYF. CDR3 nucleotides: TGTGCCAGCAGTTCCGCGGGGGTGCCCCAAGAGACCCAGTACTTC.

A single count supports this clonotype. CDR3 in amino acids: CASSYGLHNEKLFF. DNA of the CDR3: TGTGCCAGCAGTTATGGACTTCATAATGAAAAACTGTTTTTT. V gene TRBV6-2 or TRBV6-3 combines with J gene TRBJ1-4; D remains unclear. The CDR3 has 14 amino acids. V was shortened by 3 bases and J by 4 bases, with 9 bases between the two germline ends. Germline V gene sequence: CDR1 MNHEY, CDR2 SVGEGT.

The V call is TRBV20-1, the J call TRBJ2-3; 10 positions match TRBD1. Germline CDR1 is DFQATT and CDR2 is SNEGSKA (reference sequence). CDR3 length: 14 amino acids. J was trimmed by 0 bases and V by 6 bases; bases with no gene match: 3. This CDR3 reads CSASGQGSTDTQYF. CDR3 DNA: TGCAGTGCCTCGGGACAGGGGAGCACAGATACGCAGTATTTT.

Remarks on this clonotype: At one of its ends the junction is not consistent with the germline gene, which may arise from a read error. V and J are TRBV11-2 and TRBJ2-7; 8 nucleotides agree with TRBD1. Germline V CDR1 and CDR2: SGHAT, FQNNGV. CDR3 length: 16 amino acids. CDR3 region: CATTPARTGSAYEQYF. DNA of the CDR3: TGCGCCACTACGCCTGCCCGGACAGGGAGCGCCTACGAGCAGTACTTC.

The gene calls are TRBV29-1 and TRBJ2-3; TRBD2 aligns across 11 bases. V was pared by 3 bases and J by 1 base, with 0 bases of the junction left unmatched. This CDR3 is 14 amino acids long. The V gene's germline CDR1 is SQVTM and CDR2 ANQGSEA. CDR3 sequence (DNA): TGCAGCGTTGAGACTAGCGGGGGCACAGATACGCAGTATTTT. Translating it yields CSVETSGGTDTQYF.

The genes are TRBV7-9 and TRBJ1-1; a weak D match, TRBD1 (6 bases). This CDR3 is built from 17 residues. V was cut by 5 bases and J by 4 bases, with 23 bases left in between. Germline values: CDR1 SEHNR, CDR2 FQNEAQ (reference sequence). For the CDR3, the DNA is TGTGCCAGCAGCCCCCCAGAGTGGACAGCCAACTCCACTGAAGCTTTCTTT. This translates into CASSPPEWTANSTEAFF.

The V call is TRBV7-6, the J call TRBJ1-4; D not resolved. V was pared by 5 bases and J by 4 bases, with 8 bases between. Germline V gene lookup returns CDR1 SGHVS and CDR2 FNYEAQ. CDR3 length equals 13 residues. This CDR3 is CASSTYSNEKLFF. For the CDR3, the DNA is TGTGCCAGCAGCACTTACAGTAATGAAAAACTGTTTTTT. The variable domain in full, completed from reference TRBV7-6 and TRBJ1-4, reads GAGVSQSPRYKVTKRGQDVALRCDPISGHVSLYWYRQALGQGPEFLTYFNYEAQQDKSGLPNDRFSAERPEGSISTLTIQRTEQRDSAMYRCASSTYSNEKLFFGSGTQLSVL.

The chain uses TRBV29-1 and TRBJ1-1; D remains unclear. Per germline, CDR1 SQVTM and CDR2 ANQGSEA. The CDR3 has 10 residues. Trimming removed 4 bases from V and 11 bases from J, with 11 bases in between. The DNA for the CDR3 is TGCAGCGTTGGTTATGTTGGGGCTTTCTTT. It encodes CSVGYVGAFF.

This clonotype showed up just a few times. The rearrangement joins TRBV5-1 to TRBJ1-6; D remains unclear. Trimming shortened V by 1 base and J by 0 bases, and 14 bases separated the two germline ends. Per the germline V gene, CDR1 is SGHRS and CDR2 is YFSETQ. This CDR3 comprises 18 residues. CDR3 amino acids: CASSLSSVKSSYNSPLHF. The CDR3, as DNA: TGCGCCAGCAGCTTGTCCTCGGTAAAAAGCTCCTATAATTCACCCCTCCACTTT.

The count of this clonotype is one. The chain couples TRBV20-1 to TRBJ2-3; D is unresolved. Germline V gives CDR1 DFQATT, CDR2 SNEGSKA (reference sequence). This CDR3 has 14 amino acids. Deletions cut 5 bases from V and 0 bases from J, with 12 bases between. CDR3 sequence reads: CSARRLSSTDTQYF. CDR3 nucleotide sequence: TGCAGTGCTCGACGACTTTCTAGCACAGATACGCAGTATTTT.

The chain joins TRBV6-2 or TRBV6-3 to TRBJ1-1, with TRBD1 identical over 7 bases. The germline gives CDR1 MNHEY, CDR2 SVGEGT. V lost 4 bases and J lost 4; bases outside the gene matches: 3. The CDR3 covers 13 residues. CDR3 residues: CASSWGTATEAFF. The CDR3 bases are TGTGCCAGCAGTTGGGGGACAGCCACTGAAGCTTTCTTT.

V gene TRBV29-1 combines with J gene TRBJ2-7; D is possibly TRBD1 or TRBD2 (5 bases each). The CDR3 sequence is 17 residues long. Trimming stripped 2 bases from V and 0 bases from J, with 20 bases between. Germline loops: CDR1 SQVTM, CDR2 ANQGSEA. The CDR3: CSVELGLRTYGSYEQYF. CDR3 nucleotides: TGCAGCGTTGAATTGGGGCTGAGGACTTACGGCTCCTACGAGCAGTACTTC.

The chain carries TRBV29-1 and TRBJ2-1; D remains unclear. The CDR3 extends over 10 amino acids. V gave up 5 bases and J gave up 7 bases, with 6 bases separating them. Germline-derived CDR1 and CDR2 are SQVTM and ANQGSEA. The CDR3 region has the DNA TGCAGCGTTCTCGGGAATGAGCAGTTCTTC. It encodes CSVLGNEQFF.

The chain recombines TRBV30 with TRBJ2-7, with a possible D match to TRBD1 (5 bases). CDR3 length: 13 amino acids. With 8 bases removed from V and 3 bases from J, the gap between germline ends came to 17 bases. The germline V gene has CDR1 GTSNPN and CDR2 SVGIG (reference sequence). The CDR3 is CASRSSQGYEQYF. Here the CDR3 DNA reads TGTGCCAGCCGATCGTCGCAGGGCTACGAGCAGTACTTC.

The CDR3 here is CASSLTAGAGGYTF. The CDR3 nucleotides are TGTGCCAGCAGTTTAACTGCGGGGGCTGGTGGCTACACCTTC. The V and J genes are TRBV28 and TRBJ1-2; possibly TRBD1 for D (6 bases). CDR3 length equals 14 residues. With 2 bases removed from V and 7 bases from J, the gap between germline ends came to 14 bases. CDR1 is MDHEN, CDR2 SYDVKM, per germline.

The V and J genes are TRBV6-6 and TRBJ1-3, with a possible D match to TRBD1 (5 bases). Trimming shortened V by 6 bases and J by 0 bases, and 9 bases separated the two germline ends. CDR1 is MNHNY, CDR2 SVGAGI, per germline (reference sequence). This CDR3 is 14 amino acids long. The CDR3 bases are TGTGCCAGCAGCCAGGGTACCTCTGGAAACACCATATATTTT. Translating it yields CASSQGTSGNTIYF.

The rearrangement links TRBV29-1 to TRBJ1-5, with D tentatively TRBD1 (5 bases). Germline lookup yields CDR1 SQVTM and CDR2 ANQGSEA. CDR3 length: 13 residues. V was pared by 7 bases and J by 4 bases, with 14 bases between. This CDR3 reads CSATVGGNQPQHF. The CDR3 DNA is TGCAGCGCCACAGTCGGGGGAAATCAGCCCCAGCATTTT. Variable domain in full (rest from reference TRBV29-1 and TRBJ1-5): SAVISQKPSRDICQRGTSLTIQCQVDSQVTMMFWYRQQPGQSLTLIATANQGSEATYESGFVIDKFPISRPNLTFSTLTVSNMSPEDSSIYLCSATVGGNQPQHFGDGTRLSIL.

The chain combines TRBV12-3 or TRBV12-4 with TRBJ2-7, with a possible D match to TRBD2 (5 bases). V lost 6 bases and J lost 3, with 15 bases in between. The CDR3 runs to 14 residues. For the CDR3, the DNA is TGTGCCAGCAGACCCTCTAGCCGTAACTACGAGCAGTACTTC. Amino acid sequence: CASRPSSRNYEQYF.

J is TRBJ1-4 and V is TRBV5-6; the match to TRBD1 covers 7 bases. This CDR3 spans 14 amino acids. Germline V gives CDR1 SGHDT, CDR2 YYEEEE. Trimming took 7 bases from V and 5 from J; bases not matched to a gene: 8. The CDR3 here is CASEHGTVNEKLFF. In DNA form, the CDR3 reads TGTGCCAGCGAACACGGGACAGTGAATGAAAAACTGTTTTTT.

With regard to this clonotype: The junction shows a germline mismatch at one end, possibly a read error. Written as DNA, the CDR3 is TGTGCCAGCAGTGGCACGGCGCCTAACTATGGCTACGCCTTC. Translating gives CASSGTAPNYGYAF. The chain combines TRBV6-1 with TRBJ1-2, with D unclear. Germline CDR1 MNHNS, CDR2 SASEGT. This CDR3 has 14 residues.

In this sample, this clonotype turned up once. The chain couples TRBV7-9 to TRBJ2-7, with D unresolved. Looked up from germline, CDR1 is SEHNR and CDR2 is FQNEAQ (reference sequence). V gave up 5 bases and J gave up 6 bases, with 8 bases separating them. This CDR3 is 11 amino acids long. CDR3 amino acids: CASSTRSEQYF. In DNA, the CDR3 is TGTGCCAGCAGCACGCGCAGCGAGCAGTACTTC. The variable domain in full, with the rest retrieved from reference TRBV7-9 and TRBJ2-7, is DTGVSQNPRHKITKRGQNVTFRCDPISEHNRLYWYRQTLGQGPEFLTYFQNEAQLEKSRLLSDRFSAERPKGSFSTLEIQRTEQGDSAMYLCASSTRSEQYFGPGTRLTVT.

In this sample, this clonotype turned up once. V is TRBV5-1 and J is TRBJ1-6; D is unresolved. The CDR3 has 13 residues. Germline V gene lookup returns CDR1 SGHRS and CDR2 YFSETQ. V was shortened by 4 bases and J by 10 bases, with 12 bases between the two germline ends. CDR3 protein: CASSPGDGSPLHF. In DNA form, the CDR3 reads TGCGCCAGCAGCCCCGGGGATGGATCACCCCTCCACTTT.

The genes are TRBV6-1 and TRBJ1-5; D is undetermined. Germline V lookup: CDR1 MNHNS, CDR2 SASEGT. V lost 4 bases and J 2 bases, leaving 15 bases between the germline ends. This CDR3 spans 16 amino acids. The CDR3: CASSAETSLGNQPQHF. CDR3 DNA sequence: TGTGCCAGCAGTGCTGAGACTTCGCTGGGCAATCAGCCCCAGCATTTT.